A selection of T cell receptor beta chains follows, all from one sample in a study of T cell responses to AZD1222 COVID-19 vaccine. Sequencing was performed with immunoSEQ multiplex PCR; in TCRdb, only in-frame clones are kept and a portion is missing. This sample has under 110,000 clones, with roughly 86% found just once. The sample here was peripheral blood, taken 28 days after the second AZD1222 dose. The receptors stem from an adult who received the AZD1222 COVID-19 vaccine. CDR3s include the opening cysteine and the closing phenylalanine or tryptophan. A D gene is named only where the DNA matches it firmly. The size of a clone is reported for some rows only, either as once, few or many, or as a class for expanded clones.

J: TRBJ1-1; D: TRBD1; V: TRBV7-2; size: .; DNA: TGTGCCAGCAGCAAACAGGGGGCGAACACTGAAGCTTTCTTT; CDR3: CASSKQGANTEAFF
J: TRBJ2-5; D: TRBD1; V: TRBV7-9; size: .; DNA: TGTGCCAGCAGTTTCGACAGGGCGGCGGGAGAGACCCAGTACTTC; CDR3: CASSFDRAAGETQYF
J: TRBJ1-1; D: .; V: TRBV5-5; size: .; DNA: TGTGCCAGCAGCTTGGATCTGGGGAACACTGAAGCTTTCTTT; CDR3: CASSLDLGNTEAFF
J: TRBJ2-7; D: .; V: TRBV3-1/TRBV3-2; size: .; DNA: TGTGCCAGCAGCCAAGTGGACGAGCAGTACTTC; CDR3: CASSQVDEQYF
J: TRBJ1-1; D: .; V: TRBV6-5; size: .; DNA: TGTGCCAGCAGTAGCCCGGAAAGCACTGAAGCTTTCTTT; CDR3: CASSSPESTEAFF
J: TRBJ2-1; D: TRBD1; V: TRBV29-1; size: .; DNA: TGCAGCGTGGAACGGGGGACAGGGGGTGCGGGCCAGTTCTTC; CDR3: CSVERGTGGAGQFF
J: TRBJ2-5; D: TRBD2; V: TRBV18; size: .; DNA: TGTGCCAGCTCACCACCGACTAGCGGGGAATTCGGGACCCAGTACTTC; CDR3: CASSPPTSGEFGTQYF
J: TRBJ2-2; D: .; V: TRBV7-2; size: .; DNA: TGTGCCACTTCTTTAACCGGGCTGACGAACACCGGGGAGCTGTTTTTT; CDR3: CATSLTGLTNTGELFF
J: TRBJ2-5; D: TRBD2; V: TRBV7-2; size: large; DNA: TGTGCCAGCAGCATCGGGACTAGTCAAGAGACCCAGTACTTC; CDR3: CASSIGTSQETQYF
J: TRBJ1-2; D: .; V: TRBV7-2; size: .; DNA: TGTGCCAGCATCCAATCTCCAGGGGTGGTGGAGGGCTACACCTTC; CDR3: CASIQSPGVVEGYTF
J: TRBJ2-7; D: TRBD1; V: TRBV5-1; size: .; DNA: TGCGCCAGCAGTGATGAGACAGGGCGTGGGAAGCAGTACTTC; CDR3: CASSDETGRGKQYF
J: TRBJ1-1; D: .; V: TRBV20-1; size: .; DNA: TGCAGTGCTAGTTTTCGAGGCCGGGGAAACACTGAAGCTTTCTTT; CDR3: CSASFRGRGNTEAFF
J: TRBJ2-7; D: TRBD1; V: TRBV3-1/TRBV3-2; size: .; DNA: TGTGCCAGCAGCCCCCAAGACAGGGTCGAGCAGTACTTC; CDR3: CASSPQDRVEQYF
J: TRBJ1-1; D: .; V: TRBV19; size: .; DNA: TGTGCCAGTAGTATACCGGGTGGAAACACTGAAGCTTTCTTT; CDR3: CASSIPGGNTEAFF
J: TRBJ2-7; D: .; V: TRBV27; size: .; DNA: TGTGCCAGCAGTTACGAGTCTTCCTCGGCACTCGAGCAGTACTTC; CDR3: CASSYESSSALEQYF
J: TRBJ1-1; D: .; V: TRBV2; size: once; DNA: TGTGCCAGCAGTGACAGGGGAAGGACTGAAGCTTTCTTT; CDR3: CASSDRGRTEAFF
J: TRBJ2-5; D: TRBD2; V: TRBV19; size: .; DNA: TGTGCCAGTAGCTTAGGACTAGCGGGGAGAGAGACCCAGTACTTC; CDR3: CASSLGLAGRETQYF
J: TRBJ1-4; D: TRBD1; V: TRBV12-3/TRBV12-4; size: .; DNA: TGTGCCAGCCAGACAGGGCCTAATGAAAAACTGTTTTTT; CDR3: CASQTGPNEKLFF
J: TRBJ2-7; D: .; V: TRBV12-5; size: few; DNA: TGTGCTAGTGGTAACGGGAACAGCTACGAGCAGTACTTC; CDR3: CASGNGNSYEQYF
J: TRBJ2-7; D: .; V: TRBV27; size: .; DNA: TGTGCCAGCAGTTTCTCCCCCCGGGGCCAGATTAACTACGAGCAGTACTTC; CDR3: CASSFSPRGQINYEQYF
J: TRBJ2-7; D: TRBD2; V: TRBV4-3; size: .; DNA: TGCGCCAGCAGCCAGCGCAGGACTAGCGGGAGTAACGAGCAGTACTTC; CDR3: CASSQRRTSGSNEQYF
J: TRBJ1-1; D: .; V: TRBV7-2; size: .; DNA: TGTGCCAGCAGCTTCGGGGGGGTCATGAACACTGAAGCTTTCTTT; CDR3: CASSFGGVMNTEAFF
J: TRBJ2-2; D: TRBD1; V: TRBV7-3; size: once; DNA: TGTGCCAGCAGCTTACTCCAGGGGGCCGGGGAGCTGTTTTTT; CDR3: CASSLLQGAGELFF
J: TRBJ1-4; D: TRBD1; V: TRBV3-1/TRBV3-2; size: .; DNA: TGTGCCAGCAGCCAATCGGGACAGGGAGAATTGTTT; CDR3: CASSQSGQGELF
J: TRBJ1-1; D: .; V: TRBV9; size: .; DNA: TGTGCCAGCAGCTATCAGGGGAGAACTGAAGCTTTCTTT; CDR3: CASSYQGRTEAFF
J: TRBJ2-2; D: .; V: TRBV5-1; size: .; DNA: TGCGCCAGCAGCTACTGGGAGGCGAACACCGGGGAGCTGTTTTTT; CDR3: CASSYWEANTGELFF
J: TRBJ1-5; D: .; V: TRBV28; size: .; DNA: TGTGCCAGCAGTCCTCGACCCTATCAGCCCCAGCATTTT; CDR3: CASSPRPYQPQHF
J: TRBJ2-7; D: .; V: TRBV4-1; size: .; DNA: TGCGCCAGCAGCCAAGGAGTGGGATCGGGGCAACTACGAGAGCAGTACTTC; CDR3: CASSQGVGSGQLREQYF
J: TRBJ2-7; D: TRBD1; V: TRBV5-1; size: .; DNA: TGCGCCAGCAGCCCGGGGACAGGGGTCCACGAGCAGTACTTC; CDR3: CASSPGTGVHEQYF
J: TRBJ2-2; D: .; V: TRBV7-3; size: .; DNA: TGTGCCAGCAGCCCAGGGACAATAGGCGGGGAGCTGTTTTTT; CDR3: CASSPGTIGGELFF
J: TRBJ2-1; D: TRBD2; V: TRBV19; size: .; DNA: TGTGCCAGTAGTATAGTGGGGACTAGCGGGAACAATGAGCAGTTCTTC; CDR3: CASSIVGTSGNNEQFF
J: TRBJ1-5; D: .; V: TRBV21-1; size: .; DNA: TGTGCCAGCAGCCACCGGGACAGGGGGGACCATAGCAATCAGCCCCAGCATTTT; CDR3: CASSHRDRGDHSNQPQHF
J: TRBJ1-6; D: .; V: TRBV6-5; size: .; DNA: TGTGCCAGCAGTTACAGGGAAGGGGGGCCCAATTCACCCCTCCACTTT; CDR3: CASSYREGGPNSPLHF
J: TRBJ1-1; D: .; V: TRBV3-1/TRBV3-2; size: .; DNA: TGTGCCAGCAGCCAAGACAGACTGAACACTGAAGCTTTCTTT; CDR3: CASSQDRLNTEAFF
J: TRBJ1-4; D: TRBD1; V: TRBV27; size: once; DNA: TGTGCCAGCAGTTTGGTGCGACAGGGAAAACTGTTTTTT; CDR3: CASSLVRQGKLFF
J: TRBJ1-2; D: TRBD1; V: TRBV7-9; size: .; DNA: TGTGCCAGCAGGGACAGGGGCTCAGGTGGCTACACCTTC; CDR3: CASRDRGSGGYTF
J: TRBJ2-7; D: .; V: TRBV7-2; size: once; DNA: TGTGCCAGCAGCTTAGGATCCACGGGTCGGGGGTCCTACGAGCAGTACTTC; CDR3: CASSLGSTGRGSYEQYF
J: TRBJ1-2; D: TRBD1; V: TRBV4-2; size: .; DNA: TGTGCCAGCAGCCAACAAGGACAGGGGGCAACCTATGGCTACACCTTC; CDR3: CASSQQGQGATYGYTF
J: TRBJ1-1; D: .; V: TRBV14; size: once; DNA: TGTGCCAGCAGCATTAGAGACACTGAAGCTTTCTTT; CDR3: CASSIRDTEAFF
J: TRBJ1-1; D: TRBD1; V: TRBV7-9; size: .; DNA: TGTGCCAGCAGCTTAGCGATAGGGACAGGGAACACTGAAGCTTTCTTT; CDR3: CASSLAIGTGNTEAFF
J: TRBJ1-1; D: .; V: TRBV7-3; size: .; DNA: TGTGCCAGCAGCTTACAGGGGAGGGACACTGAAGCTTTCTTT; CDR3: CASSLQGRDTEAFF
J: TRBJ2-3; D: TRBD2; V: TRBV19; size: .; DNA: TGTGCCAGTAGTTCCTGGGGACTACAATCCACAGATACGCAGTATTTT; CDR3: CASSSWGLQSTDTQYF
J: TRBJ2-1; D: TRBD2; V: TRBV10-2; size: .; DNA: TGCGCCAGCAGTGTAGGCGGGAGGAGCAATGAGCAGTTCTTC; CDR3: CASSVGGRSNEQFF
J: TRBJ2-1; D: TRBD2; V: TRBV20-1; size: .; DNA: TGCAGTGCTAGTGATATATCCGGGACTAGCTACAATGAGCAGTTCTTC; CDR3: CSASDISGTSYNEQFF
J: TRBJ1-2; D: .; V: TRBV6-5; size: .; DNA: TGTGCCAGCAGTCCACCGGACTTTCCTGGCTATGGCTACACCTTC; CDR3: CASSPPDFPGYGYTF
J: TRBJ2-7; D: .; V: TRBV3-1/TRBV3-2; size: .; DNA: TGTGCCAGCAGCCATGCGAGTTCGGCCTACGAGCAGTACTTC; CDR3: CASSHASSAYEQYF
J: TRBJ2-7; D: .; V: TRBV3-1/TRBV3-2; size: .; DNA: TGTGCCAGCAGCCAAGTCGGGAGTGACGAGCAGTACTTC; CDR3: CASSQVGSDEQYF
J: TRBJ2-5; D: .; V: TRBV18; size: .; DNA: TGTGCCAGCTCCCCCCGGGAGACCCAGTACTTC; CDR3: CASSPRETQYF
J: TRBJ2-7; D: TRBD2; V: TRBV10-3; size: .; DNA: TGTGCCATCAGTGTAGCGGGAGGGGAATACGAGCAGTACTTC; CDR3: CAISVAGGEYEQYF
J: TRBJ2-5; D: TRBD1; V: TRBV27; size: .; DNA: TGTGCCAGCAGTTTGGGACAGGCTGTAATAGGGACCCAGTACTTC; CDR3: CASSLGQAVIGTQYF
J: TRBJ1-1; D: .; V: TRBV7-8; size: .; DNA: TGTGCCAGCAGCTTAGGGGGGGGGTTGAACACTGAAGCTTTCTTT; CDR3: CASSLGGGLNTEAFF
J: TRBJ1-5; D: .; V: TRBV18; size: .; DNA: TGTGCCAGCTCGCCCGACCCCAGGGATGTACAGCCCCAGCATTTT; CDR3: CASSPDPRDVQPQHF
J: TRBJ1-2; D: TRBD1; V: TRBV9; size: .; DNA: TGTGCCAGCAGCGTCGGGACAGAGACTTACTTAGCTAACTATGGCTACACCTTC; CDR3: CASSVGTETYLANYGYTF
J: TRBJ2-2; D: TRBD1; V: TRBV5-4; size: .; DNA: TGTGCCAGCAGCTTGGGACAGGGGACCACCGGGGAGCTGTTTTTT; CDR3: CASSLGQGTTGELFF
J: TRBJ1-5; D: TRBD1; V: TRBV6-1; size: .; DNA: TGTGCCAGCAGTGAAGTGGCGACAGGGATCGGACAGCCCCAGCATTTT; CDR3: CASSEVATGIGQPQHF
J: TRBJ2-1; D: TRBD2; V: TRBV27; size: .; DNA: TGTGCCAGCAGCTCAGGGTCGAGCGGGAACCCCCGTATCTACAATGAGCAGTTCTTC; CDR3: CASSSGSSGNPRIYNEQFF
J: TRBJ1-1; D: TRBD1; V: TRBV5-1; size: .; DNA: TGCGCCAGCAGCTTAGAGGGGGCGAAGACTGAAGCTTTCTTT; CDR3: CASSLEGAKTEAFF
J: TRBJ1-2; D: .; V: TRBV27; size: few; DNA: TGTGCCAGCAGTTTATCGGGGGGATATGGCTACACCTTC; CDR3: CASSLSGGYGYTF
J: TRBJ2-7; D: .; V: TRBV5-1; size: .; DNA: TGCGCCAGCAGCTTGGAGGGCCACTCCTACGAGCAGTACTTC; CDR3: CASSLEGHSYEQYF